The sequence of this T cell receptor (beta chain) was determined in a study of blood T cell repertoires in COVID-19. For the study at large: Samples representing acute and convalescent COVID-19 were sourced from the United States, Italy and Spain. T cells, B-cell-depleted T cells, or PBMCs supplied cDNA or gDNA.

Per the study methods: By means of reference gene primer amplification, nucleated cell counts were estimated. Using immunoSEQ multiplex PCR, the repertoire was profiled, and TCRdb retains in-frame clones only, with some absent. For V, J and clone size, that table is used; D and trimming come from the DNA. In the table there are some 97,000 clones, over 75% of which are singletons. This TCR was recovered from a human donor in a cohort sampled during active COVID-19. The sample was peripheral blood.

CDR3 in amino acids: CASSQNPTGVETEAFF. The CDR3 bases are TGCGCCAGCAGCCAAAACCCGACAGGGGTTGAGACTGAAGCTTTCTTT. The chain has TRBV4-1 and TRBJ1-1; 8 bases match TRBD1. Germline V gene data show CDR1 as MGHRA and CDR2 as YSYEKL. The CDR3 length is 16 residues. With 2 bases clipped from V and 5 bases from J, the junction kept 10 bases outside the gene matches.